A single sample is the source of the 30 T cell receptor beta chains below, sequenced in a study of T-cell reconstitution after alpha-beta-depleted transplantation in children. TCRbeta library preparation incorporated unique molecular identifiers. Each CDR3 protein gets one entry after TCRdb re-called the PCR reads with MiXCR. The sample comprises around 410,000 distinct CDR3 sequences, roughly a tenth of which are singletons, and approximately 5% rests with the top ten. The sample in question was PBMCs from the stem cell graft donor, obtained from the stem cell graft. The receptors derive from a human donor who donated a stem cell graft to a child with acute myeloid leukemia.

The chain carries TRBV7-2 and TRBJ2-7; D gene ambiguous. This CDR3 is 17 amino acids long. Germline CDR1 SGHTA, CDR2 FQGNSA. The germline V and J ends were trimmed by 3 bases and 1 base, with 19 bases remaining between them. The CDR3 spells CASSLSHRQVRSYEQYF. The CDR3 region has the DNA TGTGCCAGCAGCTTGTCCCATAGACAAGTGCGATCCTACGAGCAGTACTTC.

The chain couples TRBV5-1 to TRBJ2-7, with 9 nucleotides matching TRBD2. Germline CDR1 is SGHRS and CDR2 is YFSETQ. V dropped 0 bases and J dropped 5; count of bases not matched to a gene: 0. This CDR3 is 13 amino acids long. Here the CDR3 DNA reads TGCGCCAGCAGCTTGGGGACTAGCGACGAGCAGTACTTC. The encoded protein is CASSLGTSDEQYF.

This clonotype was picked up many times. The chain has TRBV12-3 or TRBV12-4 and TRBJ2-5; 12 nucleotides agree with TRBD2. This CDR3 has 17 amino acids. After removal of 6 bases from V and 3 bases from J, the junction contained 11 bases not matched to a gene. In DNA, the CDR3 is TGTGCCAGCAGCCGCGGCCCGGGACTAGCGGGCGAAGAGACCCAGTACTTC. Residues: CASSRGPGLAGEETQYF.

Of note for this clonotype: Its ends do not fully match the called genes, so a read error is possible. The chain joins TRBV20-1 to TRBJ2-5; 9 bases are shared with TRBD2. This CDR3 spans 18 amino acids. Germline V gives CDR1 DFQATT, CDR2 SNEGSKA (reference sequence). In nucleotides, the CDR3 is TGCTGTGCTACCCCGGGCGGTCCCGGGACTAGCCTCCGGGAGACCCAGTACTTC. Translating it yields CCATPGGPGTSLRETQYF.

This clonotype has at least ten counts. The V and J genes are TRBV20-1 and TRBJ1-4; 9 bases map to TRBD1. The germline CDR1 and CDR2 sequences are DFQATT and SNEGSKA (reference sequence). After removal of 3 bases from V and 13 bases from J, the junction contained 9 bases not matched to a gene. The CDR3 consists of 13 residues. CDR3 nucleotide sequence: TGCAGTGCTAGGGGGGACAGGGAGTTCTCACTGTTTTTT. Translation gives CSARGDREFSLFF.

This clonotype was observed many times. Compared with germline, one end of the junction differs, possibly owing to a read error. The DNA of the CDR3 is TGTGCCAGCAGCCTTGGACCCATGAACACTGAAGCTTTCTTT. Translating gives CASSLGPMNTEAFF. The rearrangement links TRBV5-1 to TRBJ1-1; no reliable D call. In germline, CDR1 is SGHRS, CDR2 YFSETQ. CDR3 length: 14 residues.

The V gene is TRBV5-1, the J gene TRBJ2-1; 8 positions match TRBD2. The J segment lost 8 bases and the V segment lost 4 bases, leaving 14 bases of the junction unmatched. Germline loops: CDR1 SGHRS, CDR2 YFSETQ. This CDR3 is built from 16 residues. CDR3 sequence (DNA): TGCGCCAGCAGCCCCGCCCCGGGACTAGAGGTCGATGAGCAGTTCTTC. Amino acids: CASSPAPGLEVDEQFF.

This clonotype came up many times. J is TRBJ1-2 and V is TRBV20-1; TRBD1 agrees at 7 bases. The CDR3 length is 12 residues. The germline V gene has CDR1 DFQATT and CDR2 SNEGSKA (reference sequence). V gave up 0 bases and J gave up 8 bases; unmatched junction bases: 3. In nucleotides, the CDR3 is TGCAGTGCTAGAGATACAGGGGTCGGCTACACCTTC. This gives the protein CSARDTGVGYTF.

This clonotype has only a few counts. The rearrangement joins TRBV7-2 to TRBJ2-4, with 8 positions matching TRBD1. The germline V gene encodes CDR1 SGHTA and CDR2 FQGNSA. This CDR3 region has 17 residues. J was trimmed by 8 bases and V by 4 bases; bases with no gene match: 16. The CDR3 sequence: CASSSQAGGWGEDIQYF. CDR3 coding DNA: TGTGCCAGCAGCTCCCAGGCAGGGGGCTGGGGTGAAGACATTCAGTACTTC.

The rearrangement joins TRBV5-5 to TRBJ2-3; perhaps TRBD2 as D (7 bases). This CDR3 is 17 amino acids long. V lost 4 bases and J lost 2, with 20 bases in between. From germline, CDR1 is SGHKS and CDR2 YYEKEE (reference sequence). Here the CDR3 reads CASSLEGGEFITDTQYF. CDR3 coding DNA: TGTGCCAGCAGCCTGGAGGGGGGGGAGTTCATCACAGATACGCAGTATTTT.

This clonotype showed up just a few times. V is TRBV5-1 and J is TRBJ1-2, with 7 bases fitting TRBD1. CDR3 length: 13 amino acids. With 0 bases clipped from V and 7 bases from J, the junction kept 3 bases outside the gene matches. The germline V gene encodes CDR1 SGHRS and CDR2 YFSETQ. CDR3 coding DNA: TGCGCCAGCAGCTTGGAACAGGGGTCTGGCTACACCTTC. Translating gives CASSLEQGSGYTF.

This clonotype was seen at least ten times. This rearrangement joins TRBV27 to TRBJ1-5; D unresolved. CDR3 length: 13 residues. The V end was cut by 5 bases, the J end by 2 bases, with 7 bases between. CDR1 is MNHEY and CDR2 is SMNVEV in the germline V gene (reference sequence). This chain's CDR3 is CASSITGNQPQHF. The DNA for the CDR3 is TGTGCCAGCAGTATAACAGGCAATCAGCCCCAGCATTTT.

This clonotype has just a few counts. The chain links TRBV5-1 to TRBJ2-3; 8 bases line up with TRBD1. V gave up 4 bases and J gave up 2 bases; unmatched junction bases: 6. The CDR3 consists of 15 residues. Per germline, CDR1 SGHRS and CDR2 YFSETQ. The CDR3 spells CASSIGQGATDTQYF. Here the CDR3 DNA reads TGCGCCAGCAGCATCGGACAGGGCGCCACAGATACGCAGTATTTT.

The gene calls are TRBV11-2 and TRBJ2-3; D possibly corresponds to TRBD2 (7 bases). Trimming stripped 5 bases from V and 1 base from J, with 22 bases between. The length of the CDR3 is 18 residues. Germline CDR1 reads SGHAT; CDR2 reads FQNNGV. The CDR3 bases are TGTGCCAGCAGCCCGGGAAGGAGGGGGGGCGGTGGCACAGATACGCAGTATTTT. As protein: CASSPGRRGGGGTDTQYF.

This clonotype was found a few times. The chain joins TRBV20-1 to TRBJ2-5; 9 bases are a match to TRBD1. The length of the CDR3 is 15 residues. J was trimmed by 4 bases and V by 6 bases; bases with no gene match: 12. The V gene's germline CDR1 is DFQATT and CDR2 SNEGSKA (reference sequence). This CDR3 reads CSAEATGQGAETQYF. The CDR3 nucleotides are TGCAGTGCAGAGGCCACGGGACAGGGCGCAGAGACCCAGTACTTC.

V usage is TRBV7-2 and J usage is TRBJ2-5, with unresolved D. The germline V gene encodes CDR1 SGHTA and CDR2 FQGNSA. The V and J ends lost 3 bases and 4 bases respectively, with 21 bases between them. The CDR3 runs to 17 residues. DNA of the CDR3: TGTGCCAGCAGCTTCGCGACAAGCCCTGTGTTCCTAGAGACCCAGTACTTC. Translating gives CASSFATSPVFLETQYF. Variable domain in full (rest from reference TRBV7-2 and TRBJ2-5): GAGVSQSPSNKVTEKGKDVELRCDPISGHTALYWYRQSLGQGLEFLIYFQGNSAPDKSGLPSDRFSAERTGGSVSTLTIQRTQQEDSAVYLCASSFATSPVFLETQYFGPGTRLLVL.

This clonotype came up many times. The chain uses TRBV10-2 and TRBJ1-1; 7 bases map to TRBD1. The CDR3 sequence is 13 residues long. The germline gives CDR1 WSHSY, CDR2 SAAADI. V shed 3 bases and J 4 bases; nucleotides not matched to a gene: 2. For the CDR3, the DNA is TGCGCCAGCAGTGAAGGGGGCCGCACTGAAGCTTTCTTT. This sequence encodes CASSEGGRTEAFF.

In its sample, this clonotype was seen many times. This chain uses TRBV20-1 with TRBJ2-1; D gene unclear. Germline V gene lookup returns CDR1 DFQATT and CDR2 SNEGSKA (reference sequence). The length of the CDR3 is 13 residues. Between the trimmed V and J ends, which lost 3 bases and 8 bases, there was a span of 14 bases. Written as DNA, the CDR3 is TGCAGTGCTAGCGTCGGACGAAACGATGAGCAGTTCTTC. It codes for CSASVGRNDEQFF.

On this clonotype: The CDR3 end shows no conserved phenylalanine or tryptophan, and so a read error is likely. CDR3 DNA: TGTGCCAGCAGCGTAAGCGGGGTAGGGAGGCATGAGACCCAGTACTCC. Its translation is CASSVSGVGRHETQYS. The V gene is TRBV9, the J gene TRBJ2-5; TRBD2 aligns across 7 bases. With V trimmed by 1 base and J by 5 bases, 11 bases remained unmatched. CDR1 is SGDLS and CDR2 is YYNGEE in the germline V gene. CDR3 length equals 16 residues.

This chain connects TRBV11-2 to TRBJ2-1; 7 positions match TRBD2. CDR1 is SGHAT, CDR2 FQNNGV, per germline. The CDR3 contains 16 residues. The ends lost 5 bases at V and 6 bases at J; junction bases unmatched: 13. The CDR3 region is CASSPVAGVRFNEQFF. The CDR3 nucleotides are TGTGCCAGCAGCCCGGTGGCGGGGGTTCGGTTCAATGAGCAGTTCTTC.

This clonotype was seen a handful of times. V and J are TRBV7-9 and TRBJ2-7, with D tentatively TRBD1 (6 bases). Germline V gene data show CDR1 as SEHNR and CDR2 as FQNEAQ (reference sequence). The CDR3 contains 15 residues. Trimming left V 5 bases short and J 0 bases short, with 14 bases between. The chain's CDR3 is CASSPPRGSSYEQYF. The CDR3 DNA is TGTGCCAGCAGCCCCCCGAGGGGGAGCTCCTACGAGCAGTACTTC.

This clonotype was picked up a small number of times. This chain links TRBV12-3 or TRBV12-4 with TRBJ1-2, with D perhaps matching TRBD1 (5 bases). With 5 bases removed from V and 4 bases from J, the gap between germline ends came to 14 bases. CDR3 size: 14 residues. Here the CDR3 reads CASSPLTGFYGYTF. For the CDR3, the DNA is TGTGCCAGCAGTCCCCTCACAGGATTCTATGGCTACACCTTC.

This clonotype was counted only a few times. The chain has TRBV12-3 or TRBV12-4 and TRBJ2-5; D remains ambiguous. Trimming took 3 bases from V and 4 from J, leaving 9 bases between them. This CDR3 has 13 amino acids. CDR3 in amino acids: CASSFWGGETQYF. The CDR3, as DNA: TGTGCCAGCAGTTTTTGGGGTGGAGAGACCCAGTACTTC.

DNA of the CDR3: TGCGCCAGCAGCCTAGCGGGGGTATCTAATGAGCAGTTCTTC. Translated, it gives CASSLAGVSNEQFF. J is TRBJ2-1 and V is TRBV5-1; TRBD2 aligns across 10 bases. The germline gives CDR1 SGHRS, CDR2 YFSETQ. The CDR3 is 14 residues long. The V and J ends lost 4 bases and 7 bases, in that order; junction bases with no gene match: 5.

This clonotype was picked up a small number of times. The chain couples TRBV15 to TRBJ2-5; D is unresolved. This CDR3 contains 12 residues. V lost 3 bases and J lost 1, with 3 bases in between. CDR1 is LNHNV and CDR2 is YYDKDF in the germline V gene (reference sequence). CDR3 coding DNA: TGTGCCACCAGCAGGGCCCAAGAGACCCAGTACTTC. Translating gives CATSRAQETQYF.

This clonotype was counted between two and nine times. CDR3 sequence (DNA): TGTGCCAGCAGCGTAGGAGGACAGCCCTCTGGAAACACCATATATTTT. Protein: CASSVGGQPSGNTIYF. The chain has TRBV9 and TRBJ1-3, with TRBD1 as a possible D gene (6 bases). The CDR3 runs to 16 residues. Germline loops: CDR1 SGDLS, CDR2 YYNGEE. V was shortened by 0 bases and J by 0 bases, with 10 bases between the two germline ends.

This clonotype was found many times. The chain recombines TRBV29-1 with TRBJ2-2; 8 bases agree with TRBD1. This CDR3 contains 15 residues. The J segment lost 3 bases and the V segment lost 1 base, leaving 4 bases of the junction unmatched. Looked up from germline, CDR1 is SQVTM and CDR2 is ANQGSEA. Written as DNA, the CDR3 is TGCAGCGTTGAAGGCAGGGGGCTGGACACCGGGGAGCTGTTTTTT. This sequence encodes CSVEGRGLDTGELFF.

The J gene is TRBJ2-1, the V gene TRBV6-1; TRBD2 matches 11 bases. CDR1 is MNHNS and CDR2 is SASEGT in the germline V gene. The CDR3 consists of 15 residues. Trimming cost V 7 bases and J 8 bases; bases outside gene matches: 10. In DNA, the CDR3 is TGTGCCAGCACGGTTAGCGGGAGGGCCATCGATGAGCAGTTCTTC. Amino acids: CASTVSGRAIDEQFF.

The table lists this clonotype with a few counts. V usage is TRBV14 and J usage is TRBJ1-1; tentatively, D is TRBD1 (6 bases). CDR1 SGHDN and CDR2 FVKESK come from the germline V gene. The CDR3 is 14 residues long. V lost 5 bases and J lost 3, with 13 bases in between. The CDR3 DNA reads TGTGCCAGCAGCATGACAGGAGCCGACACTGAAGCTTTCTTT. It translates to CASSMTGADTEAFF.

At least ten counts were recorded for this clonotype. The genes are TRBV3-1 and TRBJ1-1; 8 bases fit TRBD1. Per germline, CDR1 LGHDT and CDR2 YNNKEL (reference sequence). The CDR3 has 13 residues. Trimming cost V 5 bases and J 7 bases; bases outside gene matches: 6. Written as DNA, the CDR3 is TGTGCCAGCAGCGCAAACAGGGGGAGTGAAGCTTTCTTT. Its translation: CASSANRGSEAFF. The complete variable domain, with remaining parts taken from reference TRBV3-1 and TRBJ1-1, reads DTAVSQTPKYLVTQMGNDKSIKCEQNLGHDTMYWYKQDSKKFLKIMFSYNNKELIINETVPNRFSPKSPDKAHLNLHINSLELGDSAVYFCASSANRGSEAFFGQGTRLTVV.